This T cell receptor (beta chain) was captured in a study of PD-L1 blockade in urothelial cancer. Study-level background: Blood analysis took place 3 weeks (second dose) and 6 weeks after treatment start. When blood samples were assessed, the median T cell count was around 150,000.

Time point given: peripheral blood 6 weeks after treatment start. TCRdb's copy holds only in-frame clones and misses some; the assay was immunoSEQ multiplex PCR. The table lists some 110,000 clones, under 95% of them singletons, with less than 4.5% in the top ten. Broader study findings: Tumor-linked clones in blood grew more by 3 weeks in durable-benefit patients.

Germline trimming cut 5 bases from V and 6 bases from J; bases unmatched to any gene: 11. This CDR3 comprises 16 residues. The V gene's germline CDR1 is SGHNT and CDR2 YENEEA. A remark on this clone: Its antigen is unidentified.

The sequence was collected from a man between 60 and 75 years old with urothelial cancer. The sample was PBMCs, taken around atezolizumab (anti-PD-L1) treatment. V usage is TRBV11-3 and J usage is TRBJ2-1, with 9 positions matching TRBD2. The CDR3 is CASSPYAGGGPNEQFF. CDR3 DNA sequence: TGTGCCAGCAGCCCGTATGCGGGGGGGGGCCCCAATGAGCAGTTCTTC.